This T cell receptor beta chain was sequenced for a study of CD8 T cells in ankylosing spondylitis. Study-wide results and caveats: As reported, disease-linked clones showed significant enrichment in matched ankylosing spondylitis synovial fluid. Disease-linked clones bore a CD8+ phenotype and were relatively rare in peripheral blood.

This clonotype was observed at least ten times. Its specificity is unknown. The CDR3 consists of 17 residues. V was pared by 6 bases and J by 2 bases, with 15 bases of the junction left unmatched. TCRdb fed the 5' RACE reads into MiXCR, producing one record per CDR3 protein. The repertoire includes a few hundred thousand distinct CDR3 sequences, 9.5% to 12% of them detected once, and less than 8% sits in the top ten. The chain joins TRBV12-3 or TRBV12-4 to TRBJ2-5; 7 nucleotides agree with TRBD1. Sequencing input: blood, either unsorted or a sorted T cell fraction (not recorded which). The sequence derives from a male donor with ankylosing spondylitis or in good health (not recorded which). Here the CDR3 reads CASRRVFDRAFQETQYF. The CDR3 DNA follows: TGTGCCAGCAGGAGAGTCTTCGACAGGGCCTTTCAAGAGACCCAGTACTTC.